These T cell receptor beta chains were read from a single sample in a study of blood T cell repertoires in COVID-19. The table came from immunoSEQ multiplex PCR; TCRdb's copy has only in-frame clones and leaves some out. The sample yields 200,000 to 250,000 clones, 80% to 85% seen once. The sequenced material came from peripheral blood. These receptors originate from a man in his thirties or forties with active or convalescent COVID-19. CDR3s leave out the opening cysteine and the closing phenylalanine or tryptophan. Each record gives: CDR3 protein, V gene, CDR3 length, J gene.

cdr3_aa: ASSYEVTGHNEQF
v_call: TRBV6-5
cdr3_length: 13
j_call: TRBJ2-1

cdr3_aa: ASRNRGRNYGYT
v_call: TRBV6-6
cdr3_length: 12
j_call: TRBJ1-2

cdr3_aa: ASSPGQGYEQY
v_call: TRBV11-3
cdr3_length: 11
j_call: TRBJ2-7

cdr3_aa: ASSARRPQGVSPLH
v_call: TRBV14
cdr3_length: 14
j_call: TRBJ1-6

cdr3_aa: ASSDRDRLAKNIQY
v_call: TRBV4-1
cdr3_length: 14
j_call: TRBJ2-4

cdr3_aa: ASSLFSSYEQY
v_call: TRBV7-2
cdr3_length: 11
j_call: TRBJ2-7

cdr3_aa: ASSLGQGGYEQY
v_call: TRBV7-2
cdr3_length: 12
j_call: TRBJ2-7

cdr3_aa: ASSPRELGYT
v_call: TRBV28
cdr3_length: 10
j_call: TRBJ1-2

cdr3_aa: ASSLAGIITEAF
v_call: TRBV5-1
cdr3_length: 12
j_call: TRBJ1-1

cdr3_aa: ASSLENQPQH
v_call: TRBV28
cdr3_length: 10
j_call: TRBJ1-5

cdr3_aa: ASSFGLRPAGDIEQF
v_call: TRBV27
cdr3_length: 15
j_call: TRBJ2-1

cdr3_aa: ASSNGGFNEKLF
v_call: TRBV7-9
cdr3_length: 12
j_call: TRBJ1-4

cdr3_aa: ASSPDPRGRRGRNEQF
v_call: TRBV11-2
cdr3_length: 16
j_call: TRBJ2-1

cdr3_aa: ASSPQGQVLGEPQH
v_call: TRBV18
cdr3_length: 14
j_call: TRBJ1-5

cdr3_aa: ASRGGIGQPQH
v_call: TRBV28
cdr3_length: 11
j_call: TRBJ1-5

cdr3_aa: ASSLAQQASNEQF
v_call: TRBV11-1
cdr3_length: 13
j_call: TRBJ2-1

cdr3_aa: ASSFGAANTDTQY
v_call: TRBV11-3
cdr3_length: 13
j_call: TRBJ2-3

cdr3_aa: ASSFSFLGGSTDTQY
v_call: TRBV28
cdr3_length: 15
j_call: TRBJ2-3

cdr3_aa: ASSVAPSRETQY
v_call: TRBV5-1
cdr3_length: 12
j_call: TRBJ2-5

cdr3_aa: ASSLSVLHYGYT
v_call: TRBV7-2
cdr3_length: 12
j_call: TRBJ1-2

cdr3_aa: ASSVGTYNEQF
v_call: TRBV9
cdr3_length: 11
j_call: TRBJ2-1

cdr3_aa: ASRGQANYGYT
v_call: TRBV2
cdr3_length: 11
j_call: TRBJ1-2

cdr3_aa: ASSRTQQGVYNEQF
v_call: TRBV6-2/TRBV6-3
cdr3_length: 14
j_call: TRBJ2-1

cdr3_aa: ASSRGGTGPEAF
v_call: TRBV19
cdr3_length: 12
j_call: TRBJ1-1

cdr3_aa: ASSVDGYVLT
v_call: TRBV9
cdr3_length: 10
j_call: TRBJ2-6

cdr3_aa: ASSVSGTGGNIQY
v_call: TRBV9
cdr3_length: 13
j_call: TRBJ2-4

cdr3_aa: ATSDTSGHTDTQY
v_call: TRBV24-1
cdr3_length: 13
j_call: TRBJ2-3

cdr3_aa: ATSERDRGHGELF
v_call: TRBV24-1
cdr3_length: 13
j_call: TRBJ2-2